Shown below are 25 T cell receptor gamma chains from a single sample sequenced in a study of gamma-delta T cells after stem cell transplantation. TCRdb re-called the RT-PCR reads via CATT. The data show roughly 330 gamma-chain clones, with about 50% seen just once and 55% to 60% held by the top ten. What was sequenced was gamma-delta T cells. Source of these receptors: a human donor. It is not recorded whose cells these are; they may come from a transplant donor.

In regard to this clone: One end of the junction is discordant with germline, which a read error may explain. The chain has TRGV9 and TRGJ1 or TRGJ2. TCRdb supplies no J gene; here it was assigned by aligning the nucleotide sequence to germline. Germline V gene lookup returns CDR1 GITISATS and CDR2 ISYDGTV (reference sequence). The CDR3 loop spans 12 amino acids. The CDR3 nucleotides read TGTGCCTTGTGGGAGGCTTATAATAAGAAACTCTTT. Residues: CALWEAYNKKLF.

This clone is a singleton in its sample. A junction end diverges from the germline sequence, so it may reflect a read error. The chain links TRGV9 to TRGJP. The J gene is not listed in TCRdb, so it was assigned here from a DNA match to germline. The germline gives CDR1 GITISATS, CDR2 ISYDGTV (reference sequence). The CDR3 runs to 14 residues. In nucleotides, the CDR3 is TGTGCCTTGTGGCAAGAATTGGGCAAAAAAATCAAGGTATTT. This encodes CALWQELGKKIKVF.

The rearrangement joins TRGV9 to TRGJP. Germline matching of the DNA provided the J gene here, since TCRdb leaves it blank. After removal of 5 bases from V and 6 bases from J, the junction contained 4 bases not matched to a gene. CDR3 length equals 15 residues. The germline CDR1 and CDR2 sequences are GITISATS and ISYDGTV (reference sequence). The CDR3 nucleotides are TGTGCCTTGTGGGCGTCAGAGTTGGGCAAAAAAATCAAGGTATTT. Translation: CALWASELGKKIKVF.

This clone showed up just a few times. V is TRGV9 and J is TRGJP. V shed 5 bases, J shed 7 bases, and the junction held 8 bases outside the gene matches. The CDR3 has 16 residues. Germline loops: CDR1 GITISATS, CDR2 ISYDGTV (reference sequence). The DNA for the CDR3 is TGTGCCTTGTGGGGAAGAAGGGAGTTGGGCAAAAAAATCAAGGTATTT. Its protein is CALWGRRELGKKIKVF.

The chain carries TRGV9 and TRGJP. In the absence of a J gene in TCRdb, the DNA was matched to germline to assign it here. This CDR3 has 18 residues. The trim removed 0 bases at V and 7 bases at J, leaving 9 bases unmatched. From germline, CDR1 is GITISATS and CDR2 ISYDGTV (reference sequence). Here the CDR3 DNA reads TGTGCCTTGTGGGAGGTGCAAAAGAAGGAGTTGGGCAAAAAAATCAAGGTATTT. Encoded protein: CALWEVQKKELGKKIKVF.

This clone counts as hyperexpanded (1% or more). The identical CDR3 is also encoded by other nucleotide sequences in the sample. The chain combines TRGV9 with TRGJP. V was clipped by 0 bases and J by 4 bases; unmatched bases: 0. Looked up from germline, CDR1 is GITISATS and CDR2 is ISYDGTV (reference sequence). The CDR3 has 16 residues. The DNA for the CDR3 is TGTGCCTTGTGGGAGGTGCAAGAGTTGGGCAAAAAAATCAAGGTATTT. It specifies CALWEVQELGKKIKVF.

The table lists this clone with a few counts. The same CDR3 is also encoded by other DNA sequences in this sample. The CDR3 DNA reads TGTGCCTTGTGGGAGGGTCAAGAGTTGGGCAAAAAAATCAAGGTATTT. Amino acid sequence: CALWEGQELGKKIKVF. The chain joins TRGV9 to TRGJP. This CDR3 has 16 residues. V trimming: 2 bases; J trimming: 4 bases; junction bases outside the gene matches: 2. Germline CDR1 reads GITISATS; CDR2 reads ISYDGTV (reference sequence).

The chain has TRGV8 and TRGJP2. Assignment of the J gene here rests on matching the DNA to germline, because TCRdb gives none. With 5 bases clipped from V and 6 bases from J, the junction kept 15 bases outside the gene matches. The CDR3 is made up of 16 amino acids. Germline loops: CDR1 VENAVY, CDR2 YDSYNSRV. For the CDR3, the DNA is TGTGCCACCTGGGCACGATCTGTGGCTCGTGATTGGATCAAGACGTTT. Translation gives CATWARSVARDWIKTF.

With respect to this clone: A far larger clone differs by one base, so this is likely a read error. Additional DNA sequences in this sample encode the identical CDR3. V gene TRGV9 combines with J gene TRGJ1 or TRGJ2. The J gene, left out of TCRdb, was set here by checking the DNA against germline. Germline-derived CDR1 and CDR2 are GITISATS and ISYDGTV (reference sequence). CDR3 length equals 15 residues. CDR3 region: CALWEVGGRYYKKLF. As DNA, the CDR3 is TGTGCCCTGTGGGAGGTGGGGGGTAGGTATTATAAGAAACTCTTT.

As to this clone: A read error likely explains this, since a far larger clone differs by one base. The chain recombines TRGV9 with TRGJP. No J segment appears in TCRdb, so it was assigned here by matching the sequence to germline. Germline loops: CDR1 GITISATS, CDR2 ISYDGTV (reference sequence). J was trimmed by 11 bases and V by 0 bases; bases with no gene match: 10. The CDR3 length is 17 residues. The CDR3 DNA reads as TGTGCCTTGTGGGAGGTGCACCTTGAGGTGGGCAAAAAAATCAAGGTATTT. Amino acid sequence: CALWEVHLEVGKKIKVF.

Notes on this clone: The junction and the germline gene differ at one end; a read error may be behind it. The CDR3 protein is CALWEGIQEWGKKIKVF. CDR3 in DNA: TGTGCCTTGTGGGAGGGGATACAAGAGTGGGGCAAAAAAATCAAGGTATTT. The V call is TRGV9, the J call TRGJP. TCRdb carries no J gene annotation; the J gene was assigned here by matching the DNA with germline. Looked up from germline, CDR1 is GITISATS and CDR2 is ISYDGTV (reference sequence). This CDR3 region has 17 residues.

The rearrangement links TRGV9 to TRGJP. The J gene, absent from TCRdb, was called here by matching the DNA to germline. The germline gives CDR1 GITISATS, CDR2 ISYDGTV (reference sequence). The V and J ends lost 1 base and 7 bases, in that order; junction bases with no gene match: 4. This CDR3 has 16 residues. CDR3 sequence: CALWEVWELGKKIKVF. CDR3 coding DNA: TGTGCCTTGTGGGAGGTTTGGGAGTTGGGCAAAAAAATCAAGGTATTT.

About this clone: Since a much larger clone is just one base distant, this may be a read error. The same CDR3 is also encoded by other DNA sequences in this sample. This rearrangement joins TRGV9 to TRGJP. TCRdb is silent on the J gene; assignment here came from matching the DNA to germline. CDR1 is GITISATS, CDR2 ISYDGTV, per germline (reference sequence). The CDR3 consists of 16 residues. V shed 0 bases, J shed 6 bases, and the junction held 2 bases outside the gene matches. CDR3 sequence: CALWEVRELGKKIKVF. The CDR3, as DNA: TGTGCCTTGTGGGAGGTGCGAGAGTTGGGCAAAAAAATCAAGGTATTT.

Note on this clone: This sequence is one base from a far larger clone and is likely a read error. This chain links TRGV9 with TRGJ1 or TRGJ2. TCRdb supplies no J gene; here it was assigned by aligning the nucleotide sequence to germline. The CDR3 totals 12 residues. Germline-derived CDR1 and CDR2 are GITISATS and ISYDGTV (reference sequence). CDR3 amino acids: CALWETYYKKLF. CDR3 coding DNA: TGTGCCCTGTGGGAGACTTATTATAAGAAACTCTTT.

Concerning this clone: The junction shows a germline mismatch at one end, possibly a read error. The chain combines TRGV9 with TRGJ1 or TRGJ2. Germline matching of the DNA provided the J gene here, since TCRdb leaves it blank. The CDR3 is 12 amino acids. Germline V lookup: CDR1 GITISATS, CDR2 ISYDGTV (reference sequence). Written as DNA, the CDR3 is TGTGCCTTGGGGGATACGTATTATAAGAAACTCTTT. Translated: CALGDTYYKKLF.

This clone was observed a handful of times. This sample also contains other DNA sequences that code for the same CDR3. This chain uses TRGV9 with TRGJP. Trimming at V came to 2 bases and at J to 5 bases, leaving 3 bases not matched to a gene. There are 16 residues in the CDR3. The germline CDR1 and CDR2 sequences are GITISATS and ISYDGTV (reference sequence). The CDR3 is CALWEAKELGKKIKVF. For the CDR3, the DNA is TGTGCCTTGTGGGAGGCGAAAGAGTTGGGCAAAAAAATCAAGGTATTT.

As for this clone: At one end the junction does not follow the germline gene, possibly because of a read error. The rearrangement uses TRGV9 and TRGJP. Assignment of the J gene here rests on matching the DNA to germline, because TCRdb gives none. Germline-derived CDR1 and CDR2 are GITISATS and ISYDGTV (reference sequence). This CDR3 contains 16 residues. CDR3 bases: TGTGCCTTGTGGGAGGTGCGAGAGTTGGGCAAAAAAACCAAGGTATTT. Amino acids: CALWEVRELGKKTKVF.

As concerns this clone: A far larger clone lies a single base away; this is likely a read error. In the same sample, other DNA sequences code for this CDR3. This chain links TRGV9 with TRGJP. The J gene was not available in TCRdb and was assigned here by matching the DNA to germline segments. The germline CDR1 and CDR2 sequences are GITISATS and ISYDGTV (reference sequence). This CDR3 spans 16 amino acids. CDR3 nucleotide sequence: TGTGCCTTGTGGGAGGTGGAAGAGTTGGGCAAAAAAAACAAGGTATTT. This encodes CALWEVEELGKKNKVF.

Note on this clone: Sequence at one end of the junction differs from germline and may be a read error. J is TRGJP and V is TRGV9. The J gene is absent in TCRdb and was assigned here via DNA matching to germline. The germline V gene has CDR1 GITISATS and CDR2 ISYDGTV (reference sequence). The CDR3 runs 13 residues. The CDR3 loop reads CALWELGKKNKVF. The CDR3 nucleotides are TGTGCCTTGTGGGAGTTGGGCAAAAAAAACAAGGTATTT.

With regard to this clone: Since a far larger clone is one base different, this is likely a read error. Other DNA sequences in the sample encode the same CDR3. The chain combines TRGV9 with TRGJP. TCRdb does not report a J gene; here it was assigned by matching the DNA to germline references. The CDR3 contains 16 residues. Germline assignment: CDR1 GITISATS and CDR2 ISYDGTV (reference sequence). CDR3 DNA: TGTGCCTTGTGGGAGGTGGAAGAGTTGGGAAAAAAAATCAAGGTATTT. Its translation: CALWEVEELGKKIKVF.

This chain links TRGV9 with TRGJP. TCRdb is silent on the J gene; assignment here came from matching the DNA to germline. This CDR3 is 14 amino acids long. In germline, CDR1 is GITISATS, CDR2 ISYDGTV (reference sequence). Trimming at V came to 9 bases and at J to 2 bases, leaving 1 base not matched to a gene. In DNA form, the CDR3 reads TGTGCCTTGCGGCAAGAGTTGGGCAAAAAAATCAAGGTATTT. Residues: CALRQELGKKIKVF.

This clone was picked up a small number of times. The rearrangement links TRGV9 to TRGJP. Trimming cost V 1 base and J 8 bases; bases outside gene matches: 5. Germline V gives CDR1 GITISATS, CDR2 ISYDGTV (reference sequence). The CDR3 is 16 amino acids. CDR3 DNA: TGTGCCTTGTGGGAGGTCCACCAGTTGGGCAAAAAAATCAAGGTATTT. Translating gives CALWEVHQLGKKIKVF.

A word on this clone: With a far larger clone one base away, a read error is the likely cause. No V gene was called, though TRGJ1 or TRGJ2 was called as the J gene. The CDR3 has 12 amino acids. CDR3 residues: CALWDTYYKKLF. The DNA for the CDR3 is TGTGCCTTGTGGGATACTTATTATAAGAAACTCTTT.

The chain's CDR3 is CALWDSRQELGKKIKVF. The CDR3 coding sequence is TGTGCCTTGTGGGACTCACGGCAAGAGTTGGGCAAAAAAATCAAGGTATTT. The rearrangement uses TRGV9 and TRGJP. Germline matching of the DNA provided the J gene here, since TCRdb leaves it blank. CDR1 and CDR2 (germline): GITISATS, ISYDGTV (reference sequence). V gave up 4 bases and J gave up 2 bases; unmatched junction bases: 5. CDR3 length equals 17 residues.

A note on this clone: A far larger clone is just one base off, so this is likely a read error. This sequence joins TRGV9 and TRGJP1. Since TCRdb gives no J gene, matching the DNA to germline was used here to assign it. Germline trimming cut 0 bases from V and 15 bases from J; bases unmatched to any gene: 19. The CDR3 has 16 residues. CDR1 is GITISATS, CDR2 ISYDGTV, per germline (reference sequence). In nucleotides, the CDR3 is TGTGCCTTGTGGGAGGTGCGGGAGTTGGGCAAAAAAATCAAGATATTT. The encoded protein is CALWEVRELGKKIKIF.